The sample holds a few counts of the clone carrying this TCR beta chain. The antigen is not known. The entry originates in a study of beta chain features in type 1 diabetes. Study in general: Across all samples, fewer than 120,000,000 sorted cells were examined.

The sequenced template was cDNA made from the entire isolated RNA. Assay used: immunoSEQ multiplex PCR; TCRdb lists only in-frame clones, some missing. Counted here are 250,000 or so clones, about 71% occurring once; the ten biggest clones make up approximately 0.053%. The CDR3 sequence is 13 residues long. Germline values: CDR1 GTSNPN, CDR2 SVGIG (reference sequence). The germline V and J ends were trimmed by 0 bases and 7 bases, with 10 bases remaining between them. Study-wide results and limits: Among patients with Type 1 diabetes, TCRB CDR3s were moderately but significantly shorter in every one of the four CD4+ subsets.

The sequenced sample consisted of naive CD4+ T cells from blood. This receptor was taken from a man under 40 in good health. The gene calls are TRBV30 and TRBJ1-5, with D unclear. CDR3: CAWSVGERQPQHF. CDR3 coding DNA: TGTGCCTGGAGTGTTGGGGAGAGGCAGCCCCAGCATTTT.